The following is a T cell receptor (beta chain) sequence with its context. What this receptor recognizes is not known. The sample holds no much larger clone one base away, and base qualities are not on file. This entry belongs to a study of graft-versus-host responses after intestinal transplantation (dated by TCRdb to about 2021). The study in broad terms: Multivisceral, liver-intestinal, or isolated intestinal transplants were received by the recipients. All recipients received anti-thymocyte globulin induction followed by maintenance tacrolimus and steroids for roughly three years. Bulk TCR-beta CDR3 sequencing was used to track graft-versus-host and host-versus-graft alloreactive T cell clones in the graft, circulation and bone marrow after intestinal transplantation. Alloreactive clones were identified by sequencing pre-transplant mixed lymphocyte reaction products and comparing these products with unstimulated pre-transplant donor and recipient T cells. Of the roughly 26 intestinal transplant recipients enrolled in the cohort, one of whom was a retransplant, 3 patients without pretransplant specimens were excluded. Donor T cell macrochimerism was defined as a peak of at least 4% donor T cells among recipient peripheral blood mononuclear cells. Rather than being sequenced by the commercial service, samples from a few later patients were sequenced in-house on an Illumina MiSeq and processed with MiXCR. General study outcomes and caveats: The relatively low number and heterogeneity of intestinal transplant patients limited the conclusions. GvH clones turned up in recipient bone marrow, with some appearing earlier in ileal mucosa or blood, a pattern consistent with an intestinal mucosal origin. Peak levels of circulating GvH clones were associated with declines in HvG clones early after transplant. In the allografts of patients with donor T cell macrochimerism, GvH to HvG T cell clonal ratios were high.

The intended sense of this specimen's time point label: cells obtained before transplantation from donor or recipient. CD3+CD4+ and CD3+CD8+ populations were FACS-sorted from unstimulated pre-transplant donor and recipient cells taken from spleen or lymph nodes. Library method: the immunoSEQ multiplex PCR assay. In most patients, genomic DNA was isolated using the Qiagen DNeasy Blood and Tissue Kit and sent frozen to Adaptive Biotechnologies for TCR sequencing. High-throughput TCR-beta CDR3 sequencing of genomic DNA from most patients was performed by Adaptive Biotechnologies. The original methods were these. Adaptive's ImmunoSEQ software supplied the TCR sequencing data for around 19 patients, while MiXCR and VDJtools were used to process a few other patients. CD4 versus CD8 sorting errors were corrected by removing sequences found in both subsets at a frequency ratio below 5:1. CDR3 nucleotide sequences shared between donor and recipient were removed because the origin of such sequences could not be assigned. Alloreactive clones required at least 2-fold expansion over unstimulated cells and minimum CFSE-low frequency of 0.002% (template counts) or 0.001% (read counts). Clones detected in sequenced pre-transplant spleen, lymph node, or MLR CFSE-low populations of the donor or recipient were defined as mappable. The cumulative frequency of alloreactive clones was calculated as a percentage of all sequences, weighted by copy number. The table was pulled from immuneACCESS by TCRdb, which kept in-frame rearrangements only. Such tables lose some clones; where checked, under half of the loss comes from unresolved V genes, and the rest has no known cause. D and trimming come from the DNA, and the V and J calls and clone size come from that table. This sample has about 88,000 clones in its table, and about 90% of those were observed once. Less than 0.12% of the sample rests with the top ten.

The germline V gene provides CDR1 MRHNA and CDR2 SNTAGT. V is clipped by 6 bases and J by 0 bases, and the sequence between their germline boundaries is 15 bases long. The CDR3 covers 15 residues, taking in both the cysteine and the phenylalanine. Only the CDR3 part of the read is kept: 45 bases, read in frame from the first base. The chain employs TRBV6-4 and TRBJ2-7; TRBD1 is possibly the D segment (5 matching bases). The clonotype comes from a human donor who received an intestinal transplant. The sample consisted of unstimulated CD4+ T cells sorted from spleen or lymph node cells, taken before intestinal transplant. In nucleotide form, the sequence is TGTGCCAGCAGGACAGCAGTGACAGACTCCTACGAGCAGTACTTC. Its protein is CASRTAVTDSYEQYF.